Detailed here is one T cell receptor (beta chain). Its antigen is unknown. CDR1 and CDR2 (germline): LNHNV, YYDKDF (reference sequence). V was pared by 2 bases and J by 0 bases, with 13 bases between. The CDR3 contains 17 residues. The sample comes from a study of CD4 T cells in relation to SARS-CoV-2 and coronaviruses. Assay used: immunoSEQ multiplex PCR; TCRdb lists only in-frame clones, some missing. The data hold tens of thousands of clones, with 84% observed a single time. Sequencing was performed on naive CD4+ T cells from PBMCs, cultured in vitro. Noted subset: naive CD4+ T cells isolated by negative enrichment. This sequence originates from an adult with COVID-19. The rearrangement links TRBV15 to TRBJ1-4, with D uncertain. The CDR3 protein is CATSRPEPGTTNEKLFF. Written as DNA, the CDR3 is TGTGCCACCAGCAGACCAGAACCGGGAACAACTAATGAAAAACTGTTTTTT.